Listed below are T cell receptor beta chains from one sample, sequenced in a study of CD8 T cells in ankylosing spondylitis. TCRdb reprocessed the 5' RACE reads with MiXCR, giving one entry per CDR3 protein. The sample has 700,000 to 1,000,000 distinct CDR3 sequences, about an eighth seen once. The sequenced sample was blood, either unsorted or a sorted T cell fraction (not recorded which). Receptors originate from a male donor with ankylosing spondylitis. Both conserved end residues are part of each CDR3. Each record gives: V gene, J gene, D gene, clone size, CDR3 protein, CDR3 DNA. D genes are given only for firm matches. Clone size is given for some rows only: seen once, a few or many times, or a class if the clone is expanded.

V: TRBV6-1
J: TRBJ2-7
D: NA
size: many
CDR3: CASSGTGTYEQYF
DNA: TGTGCCAGCAGTGGGACGGGAACCTACGAGCAGTACTTC

V: TRBV7-9
J: TRBJ2-3
D: NA
size: few
CDR3: CASSFTGTPNF
DNA: TGTGCCAGCAGTTTCACCGGGACACCGAACTTT

V: TRBV27
J: TRBJ2-7
D: TRBD1
size: few
CDR3: CASSYRTGVSYEQYF
DNA: TGTGCCAGCAGTTACAGGACAGGCGTCTCCTACGAGCAGTACTTC

V: TRBV7-2
J: TRBJ2-7
D: NA
size: few
CDR3: CASSLGPASSYEQYF
DNA: TGTGCCAGCAGCTTAGGGCCGGCAAGCTCCTACGAGCAGTACTTC

V: TRBV20-1
J: TRBJ2-5
D: NA
size: NA
CDR3: CSALTGKEETQYF
DNA: TGCAGTGCTTTGACCGGGAAAGAGGAGACCCAGTACTTC

V: TRBV6-1
J: TRBJ1-2
D: NA
size: many
CDR3: CASTTRQANYGYTF
DNA: TGTGCCAGCACCACCCGACAGGCTAACTATGGCTACACCTTC

V: TRBV6-5
J: TRBJ1-3
D: NA
size: NA
CDR3: CASSYGDPRDGNTIYF
DNA: TGTGCCAGCAGTTACGGGGATCCGAGGGATGGAAACACCATATATTTT

V: TRBV20-1
J: TRBJ2-5
D: NA
size: many
CDR3: CSAPTYQETQYF
DNA: TGCAGTGCCCCGACGTACCAAGAGACCCAGTACTTC

V: TRBV7-9
J: TRBJ2-7
D: TRBD1
size: NA
CDR3: CAGQETYEQYF
DNA: TGTGCCGGACAGGAGACCTACGAGCAGTACTTC

V: TRBV20-1
J: TRBJ2-7
D: NA
size: few
CDR3: CSARASGPSSEQYF
DNA: TGCAGTGCTAGAGCCTCCGGACCTAGCTCAGAGCAGTACTTC

V: TRBV27
J: TRBJ1-1
D: NA
size: few
CDR3: CASSIGWNTEAFF
DNA: TGTGCCAGCAGCATTGGGTGGAACACTGAAGCTTTCTTT

V: TRBV15
J: TRBJ2-2
D: TRBD2
size: many
CDR3: CATSRDRGVPGELFF
DNA: TGTGCCACCAGCAGAGATCGGGGGGTGCCCGGGGAGCTGTTTTTT

V: TRBV7-9
J: TRBJ2-2
D: NA
size: NA
CDR3: CASSSGLYTGELFF
DNA: TGTGCCAGCAGCTCGGGACTTTACACCGGGGAGCTGTTTTTT

V: TRBV12-3/TRBV12-4
J: TRBJ2-3
D: TRBD2
size: NA
CDR3: CASSLWRGNTDTQYF
DNA: TGTGCCAGCAGTTTGTGGCGGGGGAATACAGATACGCAGTATTTT

V: TRBV4-3
J: TRBJ2-7
D: NA
size: few
CDR3: CASSQDQGREQYF
DNA: TGCGCCAGCAGCCAAGACCAGGGTAGAGAGCAGTACTTC

V: TRBV25-1
J: TRBJ1-3
D: NA
size: few
CDR3: CASRGFGNTIYF
DNA: TGTGCCAGCAGGGGGTTCGGAAACACCATATATTTT

V: TRBV5-1
J: TRBJ2-3
D: NA
size: NA
CDR3: CASSLELDTQYF
DNA: TGCGCCAGCAGCTTGGAGCTCGATACGCAGTATTTT

V: TRBV20-1
J: TRBJ2-7
D: TRBD2
size: many
CDR3: CSASGRSPHEQYF
DNA: TGCAGTGCTAGCGGGAGGAGTCCCCACGAGCAGTACTTC

V: TRBV20-1
J: TRBJ2-1
D: NA
size: few
CDR3: CSARRRGALNEQFF
DNA: TGCAGTGCTAGGAGACGGGGGGCCCTTAATGAGCAGTTCTTC

V: TRBV6-2/TRBV6-3
J: TRBJ2-7
D: TRBD1
size: many
CDR3: CASSQTRGQFFYEQYF
DNA: TGTGCCAGCAGTCAAACCCGGGGACAGTTTTTCTACGAGCAGTACTTC

V: TRBV18
J: TRBJ1-2
D: NA
size: NA
CDR3: CASSPPNNYGYTF
DNA: TGTGCCAGCTCACCACCGAATAACTATGGCTACACCTTC

V: TRBV5-1
J: TRBJ2-2
D: TRBD2
size: many
CDR3: CASSLLAGGSVGELFF
DNA: TGCGCCAGCAGCTTGCTGGCGGGAGGTAGCGTCGGGGAGCTGTTTTTT

V: TRBV12-3/TRBV12-4
J: TRBJ2-1
D: NA
size: few
CDR3: CASSLVEAGRNNEQFF
DNA: TGTGCCAGCAGTTTAGTGGAGGCGGGCCGGAACAATGAGCAGTTCTTC

V: TRBV7-2
J: TRBJ2-7
D: TRBD2
size: NA
CDR3: CASSLAAGGSYEQYF
DNA: TGTGCCAGCAGCTTAGCAGCGGGGGGTTCCTACGAGCAGTACTTC

V: TRBV20-1
J: TRBJ1-5
D: TRBD1
size: many
CDR3: CSAGDSRLSNQPQHF
DNA: TGCAGTGCTGGGGACAGTCGGCTTAGCAATCAGCCCCAGCATTTT

V: TRBV5-1
J: TRBJ2-1
D: TRBD2
size: NA
CDR3: CASSLLAGGAYNEQFF
DNA: TGCGCCAGCAGTTTACTAGCGGGAGGCGCCTACAATGAGCAGTTCTTC

V: TRBV28
J: TRBJ2-1
D: NA
size: few
CDR3: CASSLPRGGNEQFF
DNA: TGTGCCAGCAGTTTACCAAGGGGGGGGAATGAGCAGTTCTTC

V: TRBV7-2
J: TRBJ1-6
D: NA
size: few
CDR3: CASSLNRGSPLHF
DNA: TGTGCCAGCAGTCTTAATCGGGGTTCACCCCTCCACTTT

V: TRBV4-2
J: TRBJ2-1
D: TRBD2
size: many
CDR3: CASSQDRGLAGLPQFF
DNA: TGTGCCAGCAGCCAAGATCGGGGACTAGCGGGGTTGCCCCAGTTCTTC

V: TRBV20-1
J: TRBJ1-5
D: TRBD1
size: many
CDR3: CSASNIGTGSNQPQHF
DNA: TGCAGTGCTAGTAATATTGGGACAGGGTCAAATCAGCCCCAGCATTTT

V: TRBV4-3
J: TRBJ2-3
D: NA
size: many
CDR3: CASSPRWGPDTQYF
DNA: TGCGCCAGCAGCCCTCGTTGGGGTCCAGATACGCAGTATTTT

V: TRBV15
J: TRBJ2-1
D: TRBD1
size: many
CDR3: CATSRDHLDRDYNEQFF
DNA: TGTGCCACCAGCAGAGATCACCTGGACAGGGACTACAATGAGCAGTTCTTC

V: TRBV7-6
J: TRBJ1-1
D: NA
size: NA
CDR3: CASSLAVAGLSTEAFF
DNA: TGTGCCAGCAGCTTAGCGGTTGCGGGTCTGAGCACTGAAGCTTTCTTT

V: TRBV29-1
J: TRBJ1-2
D: TRBD1
size: NA
CDR3: CSVQGQGAVGYTF
DNA: TGCAGCGTTCAAGGGCAGGGGGCTGTTGGCTACACCTTC

V: TRBV20-1
J: TRBJ2-1
D: NA
size: many
CDR3: CSTKTTGYNEQFF
DNA: TGCAGTACAAAAACTACTGGGTACAATGAGCAGTTCTTC

V: TRBV7-2
J: TRBJ1-5
D: NA
size: NA
CDR3: CASSLRGMVQPQRF
DNA: TGTGCCAGCAGCTTGAGGGGAATGGTTCAGCCCCAGCGTTTT

V: TRBV2
J: TRBJ2-6
D: NA
size: many
CDR3: CASSPGSSGANVLTF
DNA: TGTGCCAGCAGTCCAGGGTCCTCTGGGGCCAACGTCCTGACTTTC

V: TRBV28
J: TRBJ1-1
D: NA
size: few
CDR3: CASSRGLKAFF
DNA: TGTGCCAGCAGTAGGGGACTCAAAGCTTTCTTT

V: TRBV6-4
J: TRBJ2-7
D: NA
size: few
CDR3: CASSDSGTRIYEQYF
DNA: TGTGCCAGCAGTGACTCCGGGACACGGATATACGAGCAGTACTTC

V: TRBV28
J: TRBJ2-2
D: NA
size: few
CDR3: CASSSRPRAGARTGELFF
DNA: TGTGCCAGCAGTTCCCGACCTCGGGCAGGGGCGCGCACCGGGGAGCTGTTTTTT

V: TRBV20-1
J: TRBJ1-5
D: NA
size: many
CDR3: CSAIPDSNQPQHF
DNA: TGCAGTGCTATCCCGGATAGCAATCAGCCCCAGCATTTT

V: TRBV20-1
J: TRBJ2-1
D: NA
size: NA
CDR3: CSARGRFNEQFF
DNA: TGCAGTGCTAGAGGGCGCTTCAATGAGCAGTTCTTC

V: TRBV29-1
J: TRBJ2-7
D: NA
size: many
CDR3: CSVEFDGSYEQYF
DNA: TGCAGCGTTGAATTCGATGGATCCTACGAGCAGTACTTC

V: TRBV20-1
J: TRBJ2-5
D: NA
size: many
CDR3: CSAPSLGQETQYF
DNA: TGCAGTGCGCCCTCGCTGGGGCAAGAGACCCAGTACTTC

V: TRBV7-2
J: TRBJ2-7
D: NA
size: few
CDR3: CASSLVWQGTEQYF
DNA: TGTGCCAGCAGCTTAGTTTGGCAGGGGACGGAGCAGTACTTC

V: TRBV29-1
J: TRBJ2-3
D: NA
size: many
CDR3: CSVVRVGDTQYF
DNA: TGCAGCGTTGTTAGGGTAGGAGATACGCAGTATTTT